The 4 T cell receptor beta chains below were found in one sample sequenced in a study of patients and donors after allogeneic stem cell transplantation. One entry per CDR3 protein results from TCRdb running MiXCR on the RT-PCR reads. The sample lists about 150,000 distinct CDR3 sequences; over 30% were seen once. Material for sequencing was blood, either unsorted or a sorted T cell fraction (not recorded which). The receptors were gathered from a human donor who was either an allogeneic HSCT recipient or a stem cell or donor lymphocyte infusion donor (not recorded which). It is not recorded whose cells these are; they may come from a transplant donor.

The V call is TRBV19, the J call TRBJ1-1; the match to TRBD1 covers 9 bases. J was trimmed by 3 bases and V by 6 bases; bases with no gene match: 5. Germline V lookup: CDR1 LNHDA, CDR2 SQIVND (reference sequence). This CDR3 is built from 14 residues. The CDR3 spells CASRGTGLDTEAFF. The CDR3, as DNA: TGTGCCAGTAGGGGGACAGGGTTGGACACTGAAGCTTTCTTT. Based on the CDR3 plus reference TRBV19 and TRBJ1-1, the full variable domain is DGGITQSPKYLFRKEGQNVTLSCEQNLNHDAMYWYRQDPGQGLRLIYYSQIVNDFQKGDIAEGYSVSREKKESFPLTVTSAQKNPTAFYLCASRGTGLDTEAFFGQGTRLTVV.

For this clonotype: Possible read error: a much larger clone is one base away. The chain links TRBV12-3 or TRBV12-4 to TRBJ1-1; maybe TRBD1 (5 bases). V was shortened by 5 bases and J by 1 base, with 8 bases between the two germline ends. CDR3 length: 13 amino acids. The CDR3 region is CASSTTENTEAFF. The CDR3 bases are TGTGCCAGCAGTACGACAGAGAACACTGAAGCTTTCTTT.

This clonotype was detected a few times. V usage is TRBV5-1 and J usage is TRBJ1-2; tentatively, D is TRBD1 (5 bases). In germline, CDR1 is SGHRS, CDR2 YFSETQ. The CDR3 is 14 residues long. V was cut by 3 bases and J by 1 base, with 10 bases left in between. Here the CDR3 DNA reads TGCGCCAGCAGCTCCACAGGTCTTAACTATGGCTACACCTTC. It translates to CASSSTGLNYGYTF.

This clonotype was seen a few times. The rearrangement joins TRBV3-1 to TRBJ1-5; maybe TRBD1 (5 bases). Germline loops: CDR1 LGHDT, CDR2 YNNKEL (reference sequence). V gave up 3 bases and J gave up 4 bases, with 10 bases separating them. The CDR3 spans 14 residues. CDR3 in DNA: TGTGCCAGCAGCCAGGGGGGGATAAATCAGCCCCAGCATTTT. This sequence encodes CASSQGGINQPQHF. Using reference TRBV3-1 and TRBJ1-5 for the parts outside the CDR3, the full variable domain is DTAVSQTPKYLVTQMGNDKSIKCEQNLGHDTMYWYKQDSKKFLKIMFSYNNKELIINETVPNRFSPKSPDKAHLNLHINSLELGDSAVYFCASSQGGINQPQHFGDGTRLSIL.